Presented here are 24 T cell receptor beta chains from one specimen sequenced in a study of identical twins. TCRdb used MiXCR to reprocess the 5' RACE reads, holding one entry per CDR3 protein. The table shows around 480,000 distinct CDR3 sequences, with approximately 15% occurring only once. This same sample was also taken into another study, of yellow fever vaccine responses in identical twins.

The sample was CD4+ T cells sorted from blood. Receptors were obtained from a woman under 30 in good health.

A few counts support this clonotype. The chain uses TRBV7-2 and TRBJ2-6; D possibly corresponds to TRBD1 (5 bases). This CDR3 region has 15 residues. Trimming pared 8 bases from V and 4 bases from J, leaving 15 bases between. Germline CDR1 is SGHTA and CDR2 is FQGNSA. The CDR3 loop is CASLEQTAGANVLTF. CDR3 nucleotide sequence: TGTGCCAGCCTAGAGCAGACAGCCGGGGCCAACGTCCTGACTTTC.

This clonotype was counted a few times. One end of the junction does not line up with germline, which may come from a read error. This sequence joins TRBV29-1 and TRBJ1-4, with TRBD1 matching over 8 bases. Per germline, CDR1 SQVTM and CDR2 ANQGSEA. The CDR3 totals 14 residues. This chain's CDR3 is CSVEDRGSGEKLFF. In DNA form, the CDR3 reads TGCAGCGTCGAAGACAGGGGATCGGGAGAAAAACTGTTTTTT.

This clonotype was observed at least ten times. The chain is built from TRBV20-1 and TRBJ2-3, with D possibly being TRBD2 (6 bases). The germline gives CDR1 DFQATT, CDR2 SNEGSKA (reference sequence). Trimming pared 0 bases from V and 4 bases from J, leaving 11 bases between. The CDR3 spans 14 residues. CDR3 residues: CSARDPRLADTQYF. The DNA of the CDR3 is TGCAGTGCTAGAGATCCCCGACTAGCAGATACGCAGTATTTT.

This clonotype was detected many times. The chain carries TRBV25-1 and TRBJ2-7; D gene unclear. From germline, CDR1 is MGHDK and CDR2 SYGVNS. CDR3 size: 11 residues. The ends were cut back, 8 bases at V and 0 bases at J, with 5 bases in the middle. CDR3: CASQSSYEQYF. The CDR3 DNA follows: TGTGCCAGCCAGAGCTCCTACGAGCAGTACTTC.

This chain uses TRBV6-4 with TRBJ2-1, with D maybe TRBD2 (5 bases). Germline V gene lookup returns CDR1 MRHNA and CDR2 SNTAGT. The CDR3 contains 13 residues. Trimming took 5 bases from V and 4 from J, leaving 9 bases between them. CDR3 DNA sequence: TGTGCCAGCAGTTCGGACTTATACAATGAGCAGTTCTTC. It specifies CASSSDLYNEQFF.

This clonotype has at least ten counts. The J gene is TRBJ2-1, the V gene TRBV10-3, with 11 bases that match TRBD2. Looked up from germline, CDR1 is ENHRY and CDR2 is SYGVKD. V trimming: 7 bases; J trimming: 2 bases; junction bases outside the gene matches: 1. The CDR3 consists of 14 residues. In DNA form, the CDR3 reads TGTGCCATCAAGACTAGCGGGACCTACAATGAGCAGTTCTTC. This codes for CAIKTSGTYNEQFF.

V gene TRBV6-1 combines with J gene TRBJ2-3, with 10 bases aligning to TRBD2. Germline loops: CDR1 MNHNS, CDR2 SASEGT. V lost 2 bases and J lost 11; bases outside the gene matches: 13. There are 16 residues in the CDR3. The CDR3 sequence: CASSEYQRGGQRGQYF. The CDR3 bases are TGTGCCAGCAGTGAATACCAGCGGGGGGGCCAAAGGGGGCAGTATTTT.

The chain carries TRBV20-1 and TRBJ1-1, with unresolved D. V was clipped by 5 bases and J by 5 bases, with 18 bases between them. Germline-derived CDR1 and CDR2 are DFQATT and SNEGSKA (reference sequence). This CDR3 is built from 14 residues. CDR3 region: CSAGAQELGTEAFF. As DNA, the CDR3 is TGCAGTGCTGGCGCGCAAGAATTAGGGACTGAAGCTTTCTTT.

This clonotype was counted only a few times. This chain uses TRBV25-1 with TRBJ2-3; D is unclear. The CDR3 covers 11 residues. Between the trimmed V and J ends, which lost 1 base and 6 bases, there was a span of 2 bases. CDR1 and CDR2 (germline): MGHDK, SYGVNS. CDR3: CASSELDTQYF. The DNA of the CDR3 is TGTGCCAGCAGTGAATTGGATACGCAGTATTTT.

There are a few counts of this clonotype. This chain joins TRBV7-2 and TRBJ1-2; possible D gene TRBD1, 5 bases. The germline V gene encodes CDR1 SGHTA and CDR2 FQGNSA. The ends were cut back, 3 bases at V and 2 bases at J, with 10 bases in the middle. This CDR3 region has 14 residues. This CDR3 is CASSLGPQNYGYTF. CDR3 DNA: TGTGCCAGCAGCTTGGGGCCTCAGAACTATGGCTACACCTTC.

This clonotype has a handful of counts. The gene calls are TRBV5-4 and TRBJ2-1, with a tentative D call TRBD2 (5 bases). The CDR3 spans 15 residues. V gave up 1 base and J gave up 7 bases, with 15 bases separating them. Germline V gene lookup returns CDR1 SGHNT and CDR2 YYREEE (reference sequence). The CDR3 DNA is TGTGCCAGCAGCTTGTCTCTAGAGGGAAGGAATGAGCAGTTCTTC. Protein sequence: CASSLSLEGRNEQFF.

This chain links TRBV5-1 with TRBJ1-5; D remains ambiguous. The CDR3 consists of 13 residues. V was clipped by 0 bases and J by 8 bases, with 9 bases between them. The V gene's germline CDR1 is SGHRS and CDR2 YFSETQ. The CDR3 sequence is CASSLEGLEPQHF. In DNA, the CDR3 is TGCGCCAGCAGCTTGGAAGGTCTGGAGCCCCAGCATTTT.

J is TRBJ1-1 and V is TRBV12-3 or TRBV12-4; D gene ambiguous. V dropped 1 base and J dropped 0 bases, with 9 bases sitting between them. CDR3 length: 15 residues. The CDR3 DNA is TGTGCCAGCAGTTTAGTTCCAGCTCTGAACACTGAAGCTTTCTTT. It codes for CASSLVPALNTEAFF.

CDR3 protein: CSASDPRTGELFF. The CDR3 DNA sequence: TGCAGTGCTAGCGACCCGAGAACCGGGGAGCTGTTTTTT. The genes are TRBV20-1 and TRBJ2-2; D gene ambiguous. Looked up from germline, CDR1 is DFQATT and CDR2 is SNEGSKA (reference sequence). The V gene lost 3 bases and the J gene lost 5 bases, with 10 bases spanning the gap. CDR3 length: 13 residues.

The CDR3 here is CASSKTGLGTKQVYNEQFF. CDR3 nucleotides: TGTGCCAGTAGTAAGACGGGATTGGGAACAAAACAAGTCTACAATGAGCAGTTCTTC. V gene TRBV19 combines with J gene TRBJ2-1, with a possible D match to TRBD2 (5 bases). The CDR3 runs 19 residues. CDR1 LNHDA and CDR2 SQIVND come from the germline V gene (reference sequence). The ends were cut back, 4 bases at V and 3 bases at J, with 25 bases in the middle.

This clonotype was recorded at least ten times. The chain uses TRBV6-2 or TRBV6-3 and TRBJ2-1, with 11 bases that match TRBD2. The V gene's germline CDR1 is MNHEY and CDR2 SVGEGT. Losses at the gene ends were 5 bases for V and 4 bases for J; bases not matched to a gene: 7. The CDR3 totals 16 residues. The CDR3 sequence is CASSPLTSGTYNEQFF. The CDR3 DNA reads TGTGCCAGCAGTCCACTGACTAGCGGGACGTACAATGAGCAGTTCTTC.

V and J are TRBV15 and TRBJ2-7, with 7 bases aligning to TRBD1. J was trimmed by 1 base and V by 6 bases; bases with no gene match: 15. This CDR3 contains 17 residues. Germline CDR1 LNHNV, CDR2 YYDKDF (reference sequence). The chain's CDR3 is CATRAQTGQDPSYEQYF. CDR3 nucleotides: TGTGCCACCAGAGCCCAAACAGGACAGGATCCATCCTACGAGCAGTACTTC. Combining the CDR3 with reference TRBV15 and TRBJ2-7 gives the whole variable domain DAMVIQNPRYQVTQFGKPVTLSCSQTLNHNVMYWYQQKSSQAPKLLFHYYDKDFNNEADTPDNFQSRRPNTSFCFLDIRSPGLGDTAMYLCATRAQTGQDPSYEQYFGPGTRLTVT.

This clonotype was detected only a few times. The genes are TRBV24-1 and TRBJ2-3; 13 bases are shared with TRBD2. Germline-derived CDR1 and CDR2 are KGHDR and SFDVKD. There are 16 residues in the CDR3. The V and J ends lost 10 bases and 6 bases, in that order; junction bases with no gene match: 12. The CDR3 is CATKTTSGGAWDTQYF. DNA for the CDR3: TGTGCCACGAAGACCACTAGCGGGGGGGCCTGGGATACGCAGTATTTT.

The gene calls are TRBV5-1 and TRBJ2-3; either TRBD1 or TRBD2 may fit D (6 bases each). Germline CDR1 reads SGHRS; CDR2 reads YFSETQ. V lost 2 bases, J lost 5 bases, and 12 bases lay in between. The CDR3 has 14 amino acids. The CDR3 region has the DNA TGCGCCAGCAGCTTCGGTAAGGGGGGAGATACGCAGTATTTT. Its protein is CASSFGKGGDTQYF.

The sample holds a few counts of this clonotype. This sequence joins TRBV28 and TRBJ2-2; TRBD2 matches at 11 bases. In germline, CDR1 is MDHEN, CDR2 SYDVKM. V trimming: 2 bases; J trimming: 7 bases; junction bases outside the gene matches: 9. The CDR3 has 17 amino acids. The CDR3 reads CASSLRKLAGDFGELFF. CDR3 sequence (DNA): TGTGCCAGCAGTTTACGTAAACTAGCGGGAGACTTCGGGGAGCTGTTTTTT.

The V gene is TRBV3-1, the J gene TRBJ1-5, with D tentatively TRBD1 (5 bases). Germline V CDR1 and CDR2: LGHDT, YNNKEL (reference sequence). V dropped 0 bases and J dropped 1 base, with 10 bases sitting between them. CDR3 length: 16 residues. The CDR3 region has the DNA TGTGCCAGCAGCCAAGAAGGGGCGAGAAGCAATCAGCCCCAGCATTTT. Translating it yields CASSQEGARSNQPQHF.

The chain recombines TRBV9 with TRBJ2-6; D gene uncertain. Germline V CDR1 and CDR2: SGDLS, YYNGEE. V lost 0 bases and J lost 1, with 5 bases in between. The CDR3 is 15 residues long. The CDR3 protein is CASSVVGSGANVLTF. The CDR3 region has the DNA TGTGCCAGCAGCGTAGTAGGTTCTGGGGCCAACGTCCTGACTTTC. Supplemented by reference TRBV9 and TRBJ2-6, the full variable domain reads DSGVTQTPKHLITATGQRVTLRCSPRSGDLSVYWYQQSLDQGLQFLIQYYNGEERAKGNILERFSAQQFPDLHSELNLSSLELGDSALYFCASSVVGSGANVLTFGAGSRLTVL.

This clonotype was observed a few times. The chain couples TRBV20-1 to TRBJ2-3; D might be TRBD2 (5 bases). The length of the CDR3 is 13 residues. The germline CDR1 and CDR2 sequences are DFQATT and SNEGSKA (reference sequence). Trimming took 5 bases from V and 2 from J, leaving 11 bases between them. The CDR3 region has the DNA TGCAGTGCTCCACGGACTCACACAGATACGCAGTATTTT. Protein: CSAPRTHTDTQYF.

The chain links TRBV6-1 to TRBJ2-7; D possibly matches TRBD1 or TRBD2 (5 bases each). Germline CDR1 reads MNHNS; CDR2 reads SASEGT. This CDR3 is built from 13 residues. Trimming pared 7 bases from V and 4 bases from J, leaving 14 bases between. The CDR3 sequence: CASMRDLIYEQYF. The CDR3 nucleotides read TGTGCCAGCATGAGGGACCTGATTTACGAGCAGTACTTC.